This record looks at one T cell receptor (beta chain) sequence and its context. Its antigen is not identified. This same CDR3 is encoded by further DNA sequences in the sample. Germline CDR1 and CDR2: GTSNPN and SVGIG (reference sequence). The CDR3 spans 15 residues. V trimming: 2 bases; J trimming: 4 bases; junction bases outside the gene matches: 5. The data derive from a study of beta chain features in type 1 diabetes. Findings and limits, study-wide: TCRB CDR3s were moderately but significantly shorter in Type 1 diabetes patients in all four CD4+ subsets.

The sequenced template was cDNA made from the entire isolated RNA. TCRdb's copy holds only in-frame clones and misses some; the assay was immunoSEQ multiplex PCR. This sample has about 740,000 clones, with around an eighth found just once. This sequence joins TRBV30 and TRBJ2-5; TRBD2 matches 12 bases. The sequence came from a man in his late teens or twenties with type 1 diabetes. The sequencing input was naive CD4+ T cells from blood. DNA for the CDR3: TGTGCCTGGAGTCCACTAGCGGGGGGTAGAGAGACCCAGTACTTC. This gives the protein CAWSPLAGGRETQYF.